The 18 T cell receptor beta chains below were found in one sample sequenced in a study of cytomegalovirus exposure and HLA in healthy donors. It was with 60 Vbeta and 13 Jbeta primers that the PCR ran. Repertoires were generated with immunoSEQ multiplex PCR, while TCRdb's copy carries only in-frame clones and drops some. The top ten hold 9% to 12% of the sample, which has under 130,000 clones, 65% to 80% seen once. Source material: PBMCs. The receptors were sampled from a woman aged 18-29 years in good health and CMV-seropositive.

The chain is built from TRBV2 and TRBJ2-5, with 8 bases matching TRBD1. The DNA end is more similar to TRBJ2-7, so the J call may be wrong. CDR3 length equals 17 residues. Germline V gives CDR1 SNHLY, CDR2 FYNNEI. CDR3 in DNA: TGTGCCAGCAGTGCAAATCGCATGGACAGGGTTTCCTACGAGCAGTACTTC. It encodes CASSANRMDRVSYEQYF.

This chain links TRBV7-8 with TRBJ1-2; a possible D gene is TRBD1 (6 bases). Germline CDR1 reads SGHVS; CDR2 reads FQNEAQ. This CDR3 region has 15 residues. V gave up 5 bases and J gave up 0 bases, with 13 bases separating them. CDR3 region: CASSPRGGPNYGYTF. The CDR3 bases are TGTGCCAGCAGCCCCCGAGGGGGACCTAACTATGGCTACACCTTC.

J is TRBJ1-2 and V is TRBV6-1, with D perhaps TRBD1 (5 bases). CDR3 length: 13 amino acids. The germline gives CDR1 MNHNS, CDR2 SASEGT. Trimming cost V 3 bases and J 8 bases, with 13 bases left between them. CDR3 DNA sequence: TGTGCCAGCAGTGACTGGCGGGGGGAAGGCTACACCTTC. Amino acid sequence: CASSDWRGEGYTF.

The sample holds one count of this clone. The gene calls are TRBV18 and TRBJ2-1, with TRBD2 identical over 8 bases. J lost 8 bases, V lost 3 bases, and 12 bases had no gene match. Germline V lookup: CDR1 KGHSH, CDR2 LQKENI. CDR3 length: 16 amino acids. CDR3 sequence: CASSPPLIGRAYEQFF. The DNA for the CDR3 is TGTGCCAGCTCACCCCCATTGATCGGGAGGGCATATGAGCAGTTCTTC.

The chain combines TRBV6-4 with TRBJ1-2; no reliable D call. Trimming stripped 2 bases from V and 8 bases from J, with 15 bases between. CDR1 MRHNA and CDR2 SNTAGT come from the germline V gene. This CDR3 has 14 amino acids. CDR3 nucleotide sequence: TGTGCCAGCAGTGACGTGGGAGCCGGCGGGGGCTACACCTTC. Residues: CASSDVGAGGGYTF.

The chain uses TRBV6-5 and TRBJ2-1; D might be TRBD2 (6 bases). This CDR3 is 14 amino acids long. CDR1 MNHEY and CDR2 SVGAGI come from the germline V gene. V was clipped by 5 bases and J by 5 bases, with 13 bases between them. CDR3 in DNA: TGTGCCAGCAGTCCACCGGCGGGAAACAATGAGCAGTTCTTC. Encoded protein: CASSPPAGNNEQFF.

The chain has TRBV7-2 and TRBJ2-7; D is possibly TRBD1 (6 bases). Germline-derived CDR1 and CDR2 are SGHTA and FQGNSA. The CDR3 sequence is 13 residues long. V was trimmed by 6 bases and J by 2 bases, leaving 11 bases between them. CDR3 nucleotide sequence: TGTGCCAGCAGTTTGGGACACCCCTACGAGCAGTACTTC. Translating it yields CASSLGHPYEQYF. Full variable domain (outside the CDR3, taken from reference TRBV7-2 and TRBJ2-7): GAGVSQSPSNKVTEKGKDVELRCDPISGHTALYWYRQSLGQGLEFLIYFQGNSAPDKSGLPSDRFSAERTGGSVSTLTIQRTQQEDSAVYLCASSLGHPYEQYFGPGTRLTVT.

As DNA, the CDR3 is TGTGCCAGCAGGGGGACAGGGGTAGAAAATCAGCCCCAGCATTTT. Translation gives CASRGTGVENQPQHF. The chain combines TRBV27 with TRBJ1-5, with TRBD1 identical over 10 bases. Germline V lookup: CDR1 MNHEY, CDR2 SMNVEV (reference sequence). The J segment lost 4 bases and the V segment lost 6 bases, leaving 6 bases of the junction unmatched. This CDR3 comprises 15 residues.

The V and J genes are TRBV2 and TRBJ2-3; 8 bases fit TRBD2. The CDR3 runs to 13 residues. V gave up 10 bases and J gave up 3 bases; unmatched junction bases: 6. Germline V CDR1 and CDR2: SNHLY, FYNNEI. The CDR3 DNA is TGTGCCATACCGGGACTAGTGACAGATACGCAGTATTTT. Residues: CAIPGLVTDTQYF.

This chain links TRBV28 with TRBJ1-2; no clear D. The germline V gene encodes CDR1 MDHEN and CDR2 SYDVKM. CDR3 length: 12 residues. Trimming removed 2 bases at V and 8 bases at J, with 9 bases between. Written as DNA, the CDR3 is TGTGCCAGCAGTTTAGGGCCGTGGGGCTACACCTTC. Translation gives CASSLGPWGYTF.

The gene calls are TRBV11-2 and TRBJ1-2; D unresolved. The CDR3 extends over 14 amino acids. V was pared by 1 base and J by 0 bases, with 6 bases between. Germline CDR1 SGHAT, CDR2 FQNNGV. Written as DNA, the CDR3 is TGTGCCAGCAGCTTAGGTCTAGCTAACTATGGCTACACCTTC. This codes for CASSLGLANYGYTF.

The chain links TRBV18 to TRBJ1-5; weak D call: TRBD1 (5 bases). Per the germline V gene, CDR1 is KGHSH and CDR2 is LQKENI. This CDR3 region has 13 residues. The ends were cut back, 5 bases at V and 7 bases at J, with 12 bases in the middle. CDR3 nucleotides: TGTGCCAGCTCAAGGGGATCTGGCCAGCCCCAGCATTTT. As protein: CASSRGSGQPQHF.

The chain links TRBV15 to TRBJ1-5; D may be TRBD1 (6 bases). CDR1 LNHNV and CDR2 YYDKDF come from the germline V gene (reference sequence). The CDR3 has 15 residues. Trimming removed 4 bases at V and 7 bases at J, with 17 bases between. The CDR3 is CATSINRDPGQPQHF. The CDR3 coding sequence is TGTGCCACCAGCATAAACAGGGACCCAGGCCAGCCCCAGCATTTT.

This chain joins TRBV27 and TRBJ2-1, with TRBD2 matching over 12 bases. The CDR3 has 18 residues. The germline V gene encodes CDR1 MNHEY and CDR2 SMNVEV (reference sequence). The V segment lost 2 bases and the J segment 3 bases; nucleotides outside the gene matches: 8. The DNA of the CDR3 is TGTGCCAGCAGTTTAGCGCGTCCTAGCGGGGGGGGCTACAATGAGCAGTTCTTC. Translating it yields CASSLARPSGGGYNEQFF.

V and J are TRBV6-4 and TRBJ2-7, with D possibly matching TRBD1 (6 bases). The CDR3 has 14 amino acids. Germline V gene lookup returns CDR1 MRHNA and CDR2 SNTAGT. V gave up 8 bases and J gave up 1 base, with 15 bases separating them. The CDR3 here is CASGVGDKSYEQYF. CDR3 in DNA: TGTGCCAGCGGGGTGGGGGACAAGTCCTACGAGCAGTACTTC.

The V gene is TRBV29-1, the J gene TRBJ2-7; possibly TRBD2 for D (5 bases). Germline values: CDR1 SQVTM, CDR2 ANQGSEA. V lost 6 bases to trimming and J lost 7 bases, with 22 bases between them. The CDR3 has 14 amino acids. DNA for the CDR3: TGCAGCGTCATCCGAGTCGCCGGGATGGGGGAGCAGTACTTC. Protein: CSVIRVAGMGEQYF.

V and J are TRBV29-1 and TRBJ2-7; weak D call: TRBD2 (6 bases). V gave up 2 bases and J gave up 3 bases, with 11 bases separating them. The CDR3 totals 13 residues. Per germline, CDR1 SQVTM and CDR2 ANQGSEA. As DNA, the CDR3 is TGCAGCGTTGAATCGGGGGAGGACTACGAGCAGTACTTC. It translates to CSVESGEDYEQYF.

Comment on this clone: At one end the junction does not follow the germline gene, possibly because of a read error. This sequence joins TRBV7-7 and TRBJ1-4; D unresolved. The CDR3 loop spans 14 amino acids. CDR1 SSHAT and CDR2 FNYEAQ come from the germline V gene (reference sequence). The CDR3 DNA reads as TGTGCTAGCAGCCCCCGGCGGGTGGACGAAAAACTGTTTTTT. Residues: CASSPRRVDEKLFF.